The present T cell receptor (beta chain) was sequenced within a study of T cell responses to AZD1222 COVID-19 vaccine. Overall study findings and caveats: Just five to seven people given AZD1222 tested seropositive at baseline.

V was clipped by 7 bases and J by 4 bases; unmatched bases: 5. Germline-derived CDR1 and CDR2 are SGHRS and YFSETQ. The CDR3 spans 14 residues. The data were produced by immunoSEQ multiplex PCR, yet TCRdb's version contains in-frame clones alone and is incomplete. The sample records some 89,000 clones, roughly 90% being singletons. In the case of this clone: The antigen remains undetermined.

The chain is built from TRBV5-1 and TRBJ2-3; 11 nucleotides agree with TRBD2. The receptor comes from an adult in good health. This sample comprised peripheral blood, obtained on day 0 of AZD1222 vaccination. The DNA of the CDR3 is TGCGCCAGCTGGGCTAGCGGGAGGTCAGATACGCAGTATTTT. Amino acid sequence: CASWASGRSDTQYF.